The 19 T cell receptor beta chains below were found in one sample sequenced in a study of human T cells and chemical hapten exposure. As to time point: pre-sensitization, week 0. The treatment here: therapeutic diphenylcyclopropenone sensitization with weekly scalp DPC. MiXCR was run by TCRdb on the RACE reads, yielding one entry per CDR3 protein. Among about 120,000 distinct CDR3 sequences listed, roughly 14% were seen once. Sample: whole blood, taken in connection with sensitization to the hapten diphenylcyclopropenone (DPC). All receptors derive from a woman younger than 30 with alopecia areata. Some clones in this sample may be carry-over from other donors' samples.

In this sample, this clonotype turned up once. This rearrangement joins TRBV5-6 to TRBJ2-1, with D possibly TRBD1 on 5 matching bases. Looked up from germline, CDR1 is SGHDT and CDR2 is YYEEEE. The CDR3 spans 16 residues. Trimming shortened V by 1 base and J by 2 bases, and 13 bases separated the two germline ends. The CDR3 protein is CASSLLPDNTYNEQFF. The CDR3 DNA sequence: TGTGCCAGCAGCTTGTTACCGGACAACACCTACAATGAGCAGTTCTTC.

This clonotype was observed many times. This chain connects TRBV1 to TRBJ1-5; no DNA check was done on the table's D call, TRBD1. TRBV1 is classified as a pseudogene. The CDR3 is 14 residues long. CDR3 region: CTSSQVRGRQPQHF. In nucleotides, the CDR3 is TGCACCAGCAGCCAAGTCAGGGGGAGGCAGCCCCAGCATTTT.

J is TRBJ2-3 and V is TRBV6-6, with a weak D call TRBD1 (5 bases). V was clipped by 6 bases and J by 0 bases, with 19 bases between them. The CDR3 has 17 amino acids. Germline loops: CDR1 MNHNY, CDR2 SVGAGI (reference sequence). CDR3 residues: CASRDRAGPASTDTQYF. The CDR3 DNA sequence: TGTGCCAGCAGAGATCGTGCAGGGCCTGCTAGCACAGATACGCAGTATTTT.

The V and J genes are TRBV7-2 and TRBJ2-2; D is perhaps TRBD1 or TRBD2 (6 bases each). Per the germline V gene, CDR1 is SGHTA and CDR2 is FQGNSA. Trimming removed 5 bases from V and 1 base from J, with 20 bases in between. The CDR3 is 18 amino acids. CDR3 coding DNA: TGTGCCAGCAGCCCCACGGGGGCTCGCCTTAAGAACACCGGGGAGCTGTTTTTT. This codes for CASSPTGARLKNTGELFF.

In its sample, this clonotype was seen a few times. The rearrangement uses TRBV7-2 and TRBJ2-7, with TRBD1 identical over 11 bases. Trimming at V came to 5 bases and at J to 7 bases, leaving 7 bases not matched to a gene. The CDR3 spans 14 residues. Germline V CDR1 and CDR2: SGHTA, FQGNSA. CDR3 loop: CASSAGQGAREQYF. The DNA of the CDR3 is TGTGCCAGCAGCGCCGGACAGGGGGCGAGGGAGCAGTACTTC.

The rearrangement uses TRBV2 and TRBJ1-2, with a weak D call TRBD1 (6 bases). V dropped 4 bases and J dropped 7 bases, with 10 bases sitting between them. Germline CDR1 reads SNHLY; CDR2 reads FYNNEI. CDR3 length: 12 residues. Written as DNA, the CDR3 is TGTGCCAGCAGTGGTACGGGGGCTGGCTACACCTTC. Translation gives CASSGTGAGYTF.

The rearrangement uses TRBV5-1 and TRBJ1-2; maybe TRBD1 (6 bases). The CDR3 contains 14 residues. The germline V gene has CDR1 SGHRS and CDR2 YFSETQ. The V end lost 1 base, the J end lost 8 bases, and 15 bases lay between the germline ends. The CDR3 coding sequence is TGCGCCAGCAGCTTGCGGGGGCCCTATGTGGGCTACACCTTC. Its protein product is CASSLRGPYVGYTF.

There are a few counts of this clonotype. The chain carries TRBV9 and TRBJ2-5, with 8 bases matching TRBD1. This CDR3 contains 16 residues. V dropped 4 bases and J dropped 1; count of bases not matched to a gene: 9. CDR1 is SGDLS, CDR2 YYNGEE, per germline. The CDR3 DNA is TGTGCCAGCAGCCCTTTTGACAGGGGCTTCCAAGAGACCCAGTACTTC. Translated, it gives CASSPFDRGFQETQYF.

The J gene is TRBJ1-6, the V gene TRBV27; maybe TRBD1 (5 bases). Germline loops: CDR1 MNHEY, CDR2 SMNVEV (reference sequence). V lost 5 bases and J lost 7, with 12 bases in between. There are 14 residues in the CDR3. CDR3 residues: CASSLQGANSPLHF. CDR3 DNA: TGTGCCAGCAGTCTCCAGGGTGCGAATTCACCCCTCCACTTT.

This clonotype was detected a few times. The genes are TRBV5-1 and TRBJ2-3, with D unresolved. The V end was cut by 0 bases, the J end by 0 bases, with 8 bases between. CDR3 length: 15 residues. Germline CDR1 reads SGHRS; CDR2 reads YFSETQ. CDR3 amino acids: CASSLGVISTDTQYF. The CDR3 DNA sequence: TGCGCCAGCAGCTTGGGAGTGATTAGCACAGATACGCAGTATTTT.

This clonotype has only a few counts. The chain has TRBV2 and TRBJ1-4, with D unresolved. Trimming left V 7 bases short and J 8 bases short, with 17 bases between. Germline V gene data show CDR1 as SNHLY and CDR2 as FYNNEI. The CDR3 totals 14 residues. The CDR3 DNA sequence: TGTGCCAGCACTATCCGGGCCCTCAGCGAAAAACTGTTTTTT. Protein sequence: CASTIRALSEKLFF.

In its sample, this clonotype was seen a few times. The chain employs TRBV4-3 and TRBJ1-6; D possibly corresponds to TRBD1 (6 bases). The germline V gene has CDR1 LGHNA and CDR2 YSLEER. The V gene lost 0 bases and the J gene lost 12 bases, with 15 bases spanning the gap. The CDR3 sequence is 15 residues long. Here the CDR3 reads CASSQDLRGGRPLHF. The CDR3 nucleotides are TGCGCCAGCAGCCAAGATCTGAGGGGGGGCCGACCCCTCCACTTT.

This clonotype occurred a few times. The J gene is TRBJ2-7, the V gene TRBV3-1; 7 bases map to TRBD1. The germline V gene has CDR1 LGHDT and CDR2 YNNKEL (reference sequence). CDR3 length: 13 amino acids. V trimming: 3 bases; J trimming: 4 bases; junction bases outside the gene matches: 3. CDR3 nucleotide sequence: TGTGCCAGCAGCCAGAACAGGGGATACGAGCAGTACTTC. Protein: CASSQNRGYEQYF.

This clonotype turned up a few times. The chain is built from TRBV20-1 and TRBJ2-5, with 7 bases identical to TRBD1. The CDR3 extends over 14 amino acids. Trimming cost V 2 bases and J 6 bases; bases outside gene matches: 9. The germline CDR1 and CDR2 sequences are DFQATT and SNEGSKA (reference sequence). The CDR3, as DNA: TGCAGTGCTAGAAAAGGGGGCAGGGGCCAGACCCAGTACTTC. Its protein is CSARKGGRGQTQYF.

This clonotype showed up just a few times. CDR3 sequence reads: CASSGRDRGHEKLFF. The CDR3 DNA reads TGTGCCAGCAGTGGAAGGGACAGGGGGCATGAAAAACTGTTTTTT. The gene calls are TRBV6-6 and TRBJ1-4, with 12 nucleotides matching TRBD1. With 5 bases clipped from V and 6 bases from J, the junction kept 4 bases outside the gene matches. Germline V gene lookup returns CDR1 MNHNY and CDR2 SVGAGI (reference sequence). The CDR3 extends over 15 amino acids.

The chain links TRBV12-2 to TRBJ1-2; no DNA check was done on the table's D call, TRBD1. TRBV12-2 is listed as a pseudogene. There are 14 residues in the CDR3. The DNA for the CDR3 is TGTGCAAGTCGCAATGACAGGGAGTTAGCTGGCTACACCTTC. This codes for CASRNDRELAGYTF.

This clonotype was counted a few times. This chain joins TRBV5-1 and TRBJ2-7; 10 positions agree with TRBD1. V lost 4 bases and J lost 1; bases outside the gene matches: 5. This CDR3 spans 15 amino acids. CDR1 is SGHRS, CDR2 YFSETQ, per germline. The DNA of the CDR3 is TGCGCCAGCAGCACGGACAGGGGGTTATCCTACGAGCAGTACTTC. Translated: CASSTDRGLSYEQYF.

The sample holds a few counts of this clonotype. This chain connects TRBV12-3 or TRBV12-4 to TRBJ2-1, with D hard to call. The CDR3 is made up of 12 amino acids. Trimming removed 0 bases from V and 7 bases from J, with 4 bases in between. In nucleotides, the CDR3 is TGTGCCAGCAGTTTAGCCCCTAATGAGCAGTTCTTC. Amino acids: CASSLAPNEQFF.

The chain joins TRBV28 to TRBJ1-2; D call uncertain. Germline V gene data show CDR1 as MDHEN and CDR2 as SYDVKM. The CDR3 extends over 13 amino acids. The V end lost 5 bases, the J end lost 7 bases, and 14 bases lay between the germline ends. Here the CDR3 DNA reads TGTGCCAGCAGTCCCACAGTCCGCGGTGGCTACACCTTC. This gives the protein CASSPTVRGGYTF.